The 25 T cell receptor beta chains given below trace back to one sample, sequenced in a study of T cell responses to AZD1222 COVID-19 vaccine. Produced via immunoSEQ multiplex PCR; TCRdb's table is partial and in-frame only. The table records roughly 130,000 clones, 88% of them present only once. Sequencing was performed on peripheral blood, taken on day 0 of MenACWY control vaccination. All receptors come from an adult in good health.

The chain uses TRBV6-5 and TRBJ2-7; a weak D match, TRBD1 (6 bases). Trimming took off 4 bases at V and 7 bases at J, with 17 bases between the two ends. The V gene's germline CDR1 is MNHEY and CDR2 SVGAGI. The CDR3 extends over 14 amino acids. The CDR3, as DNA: TGTGCCAGCAGTTGGGGTCACAGGGATAATGAGCAGTACTTC. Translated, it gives CASSWGHRDNEQYF.

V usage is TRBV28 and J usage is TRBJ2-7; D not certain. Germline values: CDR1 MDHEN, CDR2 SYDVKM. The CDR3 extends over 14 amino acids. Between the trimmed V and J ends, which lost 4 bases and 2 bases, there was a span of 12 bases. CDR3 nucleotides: TGTGCCAGCAGTTCCCCCCGACTGGCCTACGAGCAGTACTTC. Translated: CASSSPRLAYEQYF.

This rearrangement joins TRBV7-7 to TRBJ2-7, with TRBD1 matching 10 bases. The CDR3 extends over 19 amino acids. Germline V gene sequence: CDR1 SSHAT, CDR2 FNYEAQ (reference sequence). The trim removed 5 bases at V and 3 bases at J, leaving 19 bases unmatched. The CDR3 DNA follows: TGTGCCAGCAGCCTCAACCGGGACAGGGGACGGGGAAAAGACTACGAGCAGTACTTC. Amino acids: CASSLNRDRGRGKDYEQYF.

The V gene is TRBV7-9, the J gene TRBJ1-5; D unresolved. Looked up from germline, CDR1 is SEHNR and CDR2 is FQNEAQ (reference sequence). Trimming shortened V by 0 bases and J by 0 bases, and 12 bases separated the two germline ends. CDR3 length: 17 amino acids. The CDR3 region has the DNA TGTGCCAGCAGCTTAGCAGACACATTATATAGCAATCAGCCCCAGCATTTT. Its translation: CASSLADTLYSNQPQHF.

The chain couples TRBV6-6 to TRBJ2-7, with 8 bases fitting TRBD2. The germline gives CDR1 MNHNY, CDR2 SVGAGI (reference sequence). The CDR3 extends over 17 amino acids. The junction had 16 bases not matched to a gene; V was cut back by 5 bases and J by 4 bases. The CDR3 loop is CASSPRGAGVIGYEQYF. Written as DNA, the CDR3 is TGTGCCAGCAGTCCCCGTGGAGCGGGAGTGATTGGGTACGAGCAGTACTTC.

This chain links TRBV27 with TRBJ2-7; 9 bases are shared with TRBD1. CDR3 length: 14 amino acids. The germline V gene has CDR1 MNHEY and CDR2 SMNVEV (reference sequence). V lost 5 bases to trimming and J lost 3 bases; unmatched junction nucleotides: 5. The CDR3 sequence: CASSLRDRDYEQYF. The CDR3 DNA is TGTGCCAGCAGTCTCCGGGACAGGGACTACGAGCAGTACTTC.

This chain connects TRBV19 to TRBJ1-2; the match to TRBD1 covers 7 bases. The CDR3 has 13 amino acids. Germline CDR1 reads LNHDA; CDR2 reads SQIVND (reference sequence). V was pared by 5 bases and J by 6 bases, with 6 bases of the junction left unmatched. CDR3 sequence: CASSDTGEHGYTF. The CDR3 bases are TGTGCCAGTAGTGATACAGGGGAGCATGGCTACACCTTC.

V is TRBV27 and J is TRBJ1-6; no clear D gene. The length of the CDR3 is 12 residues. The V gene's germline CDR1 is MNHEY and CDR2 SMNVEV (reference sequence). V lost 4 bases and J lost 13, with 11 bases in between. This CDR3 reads CASSSGPEPLHF. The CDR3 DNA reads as TGTGCCAGCAGTTCCGGGCCTGAGCCCCTCCACTTT.

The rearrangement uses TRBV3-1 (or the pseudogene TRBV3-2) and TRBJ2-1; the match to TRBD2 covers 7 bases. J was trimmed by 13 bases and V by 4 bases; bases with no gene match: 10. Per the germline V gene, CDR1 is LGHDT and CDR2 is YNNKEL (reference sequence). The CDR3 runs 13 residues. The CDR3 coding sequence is TGTGCCAGCAGCCCGTTAGACGGGAGGCGACAGTTCTTC. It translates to CASSPLDGRRQFF.

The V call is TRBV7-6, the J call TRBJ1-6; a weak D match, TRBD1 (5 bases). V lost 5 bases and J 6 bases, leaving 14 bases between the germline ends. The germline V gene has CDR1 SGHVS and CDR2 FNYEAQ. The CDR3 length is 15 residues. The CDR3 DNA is TGTGCCAGCAGCCCTTCCGGGACGGCTAATTCACCCCTCCACTTT. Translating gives CASSPSGTANSPLHF. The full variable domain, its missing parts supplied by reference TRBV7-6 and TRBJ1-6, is GAGVSQSPRYKVTKRGQDVALRCDPISGHVSLYWYRQALGQGPEFLTYFNYEAQQDKSGLPNDRFSAERPEGSISTLTIQRTEQRDSAMYRCASSPSGTANSPLHFGNGTRLTVT.

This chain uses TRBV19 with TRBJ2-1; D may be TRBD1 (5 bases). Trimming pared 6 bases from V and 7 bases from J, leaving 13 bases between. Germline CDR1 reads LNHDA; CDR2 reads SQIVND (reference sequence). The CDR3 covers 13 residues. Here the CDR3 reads CASRPMGRNEQFF. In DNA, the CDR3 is TGTGCCAGTAGGCCTATGGGGCGAAATGAGCAGTTCTTC.

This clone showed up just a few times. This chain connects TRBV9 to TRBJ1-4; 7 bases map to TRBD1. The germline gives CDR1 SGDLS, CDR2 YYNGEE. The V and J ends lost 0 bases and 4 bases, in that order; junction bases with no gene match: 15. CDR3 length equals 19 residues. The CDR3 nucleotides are TGTGCCAGCAGCGTAGGGGCAGTCGGAGGGGGCCTCTTTAATGAAAAACTGTTTTTT. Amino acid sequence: CASSVGAVGGGLFNEKLFF.

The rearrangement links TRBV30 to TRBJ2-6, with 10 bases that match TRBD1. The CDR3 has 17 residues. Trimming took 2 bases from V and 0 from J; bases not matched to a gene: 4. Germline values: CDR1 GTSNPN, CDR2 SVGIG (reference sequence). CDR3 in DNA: TGTGCCTGGAGTAGGGACAGGGGAGGCTCTGGGGCCAACGTCCTGACTTTC. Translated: CAWSRDRGGSGANVLTF.

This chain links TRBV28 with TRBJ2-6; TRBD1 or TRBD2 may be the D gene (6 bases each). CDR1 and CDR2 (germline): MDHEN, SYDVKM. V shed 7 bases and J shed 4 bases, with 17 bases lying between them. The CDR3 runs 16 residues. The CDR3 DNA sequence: TGTGCCAGCAACGAAAGGGGGGCAGGAGGGGCCAACGTCCTGACTTTC. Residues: CASNERGAGGANVLTF.

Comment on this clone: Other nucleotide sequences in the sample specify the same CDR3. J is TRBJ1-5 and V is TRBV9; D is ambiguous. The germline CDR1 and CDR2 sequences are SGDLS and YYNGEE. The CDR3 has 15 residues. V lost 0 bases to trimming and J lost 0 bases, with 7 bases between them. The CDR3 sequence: CASSVGGNSNQPQHF. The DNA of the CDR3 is TGTGCCAGCAGCGTAGGAGGAAATAGCAATCAGCCCCAGCATTTT.

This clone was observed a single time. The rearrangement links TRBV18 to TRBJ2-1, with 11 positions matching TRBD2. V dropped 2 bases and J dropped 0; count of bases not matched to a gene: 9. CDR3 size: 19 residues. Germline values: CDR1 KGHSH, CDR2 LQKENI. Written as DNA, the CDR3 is TGTGCCAGCTCACCAATGCGACTAGCGGGATTGAGCTCCTACAATGAGCAGTTCTTC. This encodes CASSPMRLAGLSSYNEQFF.

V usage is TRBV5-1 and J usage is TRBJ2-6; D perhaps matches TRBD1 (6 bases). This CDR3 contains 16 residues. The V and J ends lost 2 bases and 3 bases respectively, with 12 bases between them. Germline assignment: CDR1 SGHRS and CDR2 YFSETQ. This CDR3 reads CASSFTTGSGANVLTF. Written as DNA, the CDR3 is TGCGCCAGCAGCTTTACTACAGGGAGTGGGGCCAACGTCCTGACTTTC.

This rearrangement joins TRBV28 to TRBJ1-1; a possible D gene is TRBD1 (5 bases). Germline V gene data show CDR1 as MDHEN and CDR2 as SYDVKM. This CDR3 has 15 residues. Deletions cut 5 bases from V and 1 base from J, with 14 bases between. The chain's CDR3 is CASSIWGRKNTEAFF. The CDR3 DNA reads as TGTGCCAGCAGTATCTGGGGACGGAAGAACACTGAAGCTTTCTTT.

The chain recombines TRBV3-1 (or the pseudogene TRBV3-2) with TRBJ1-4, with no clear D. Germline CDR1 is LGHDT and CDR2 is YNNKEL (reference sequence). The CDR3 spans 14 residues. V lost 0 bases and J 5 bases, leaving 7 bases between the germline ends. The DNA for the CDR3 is TGTGCCAGCAGCCAAGACAGCGTAAATGAAAAACTGTTTTTT. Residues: CASSQDSVNEKLFF.

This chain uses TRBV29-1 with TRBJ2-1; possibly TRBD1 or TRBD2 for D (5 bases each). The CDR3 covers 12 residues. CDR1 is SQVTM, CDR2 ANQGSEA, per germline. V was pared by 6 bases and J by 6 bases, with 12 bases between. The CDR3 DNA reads TGCAGCGTGCGGCCGAGGGGCAATGAGCAGTTCTTC. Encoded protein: CSVRPRGNEQFF.

CDR3 nucleotides: TGCGCCAGCAGCTTTACGGGTGGACACCAAGAGACCCAGTACTTC. Protein sequence: CASSFTGGHQETQYF. The chain couples TRBV5-1 to TRBJ2-5; D ambiguous. This CDR3 has 15 residues. V shed 2 bases and J shed 0 bases, with 11 bases lying between them. Germline V gene lookup returns CDR1 SGHRS and CDR2 YFSETQ.

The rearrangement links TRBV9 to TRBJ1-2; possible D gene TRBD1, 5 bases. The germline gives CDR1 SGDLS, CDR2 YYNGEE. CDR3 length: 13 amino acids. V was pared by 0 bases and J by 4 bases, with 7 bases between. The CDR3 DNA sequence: TGTGCCAGCAGCGTAGGGGGGGTCTATGGCTACACCTTC. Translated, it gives CASSVGGVYGYTF.

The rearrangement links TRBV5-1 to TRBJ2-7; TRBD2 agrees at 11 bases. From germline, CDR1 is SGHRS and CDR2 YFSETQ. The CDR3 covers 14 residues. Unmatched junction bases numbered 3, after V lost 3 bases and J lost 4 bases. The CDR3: CASSSASGRYEQYF. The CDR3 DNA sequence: TGCGCCAGCAGCTCTGCTAGCGGGAGGTACGAGCAGTACTTC.

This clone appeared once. For the CDR3, the DNA is TGCGCCAGCAGCTTGGGGAACACCGGGGAGCTGTTTTTT. It specifies CASSLGNTGELFF. The chain links TRBV5-1 to TRBJ2-2; D gene uncertain. CDR1 and CDR2 from the germline V gene are SGHRS and YFSETQ. This CDR3 spans 13 amino acids. Trimming pared 0 bases from V and 1 base from J, leaving 1 base between.

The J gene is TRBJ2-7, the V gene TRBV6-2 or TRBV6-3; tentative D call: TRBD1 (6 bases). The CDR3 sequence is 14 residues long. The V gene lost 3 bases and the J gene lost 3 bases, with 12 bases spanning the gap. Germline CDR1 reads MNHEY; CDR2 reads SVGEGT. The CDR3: CASSYTQGGYEQYF. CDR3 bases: TGTGCCAGCAGTTATACACAGGGTGGCTACGAGCAGTACTTC.